Listed below are T cell receptor beta chains from one sample, sequenced in a study of blood T cell repertoires in COVID-19. Method: immunoSEQ multiplex PCR; TCRdb's copy keeps in-frame clones and lacks some. The sample lists 100,000 to 150,000 clones; about 84% were seen once. The sequenced sample was peripheral blood. Every receptor here comes from a woman aged 55-70 years with acute or convalescent COVID-19. Both conserved end residues are part of each CDR3. Each record gives: CDR3 length, D gene, V gene, clone size, J gene, CDR3 DNA, CDR3 protein. D genes are given only for firm matches. Clone size is shown for a subset of rows, as once, few, many or a class of expanded clone.

CDR3 length: 14
D gene: -
V gene: TRBV5-5
clone size: -
J gene: TRBJ1-2
CDR3 DNA: TGTGCCAGCAGCCGCGAGATACAGGGTCATGGCTACACCTTC
CDR3 protein: CASSREIQGHGYTF

CDR3 length: 15
D gene: -
V gene: TRBV3-1/TRBV3-2
clone size: -
J gene: TRBJ2-5
CDR3 DNA: TGTGCCAGCAGCCCTATAGGCAGGGCGTGGGAGACCCAGTACTTC
CDR3 protein: CASSPIGRAWETQYF

CDR3 length: 15
D gene: -
V gene: TRBV5-1
clone size: once
J gene: TRBJ1-1
CDR3 DNA: TGCGCCAGCAGCTTGGACCAGATCAGGAACACTGAAGCTTTCTTT
CDR3 protein: CASSLDQIRNTEAFF

CDR3 length: 16
D gene: TRBD1
V gene: TRBV15
clone size: -
J gene: TRBJ1-2
CDR3 DNA: TGTGCCACCAGCAGAGGAATCGGGACAGGGCTCCATGGCTACACCTTC
CDR3 protein: CATSRGIGTGLHGYTF

CDR3 length: 14
D gene: -
V gene: TRBV5-1
clone size: -
J gene: TRBJ1-2
CDR3 DNA: TGCGCCAGCAGCTTGTCGGACCGGGGGAGCGGCTACACCTTC
CDR3 protein: CASSLSDRGSGYTF

CDR3 length: 15
D gene: TRBD1
V gene: TRBV27
clone size: few
J gene: TRBJ1-6
CDR3 DNA: TGTGCCAGCAGTCCCCGGGACAGGGATAATTCACCCCTCCACTTT
CDR3 protein: CASSPRDRDNSPLHF

CDR3 length: 13
D gene: -
V gene: TRBV5-5
clone size: few
J gene: TRBJ1-2
CDR3 DNA: TGTGCCAGCAGCTCCCCGAGGCACTATGGCTACACCTTC
CDR3 protein: CASSSPRHYGYTF

CDR3 length: 16
D gene: TRBD2
V gene: TRBV27
clone size: -
J gene: TRBJ2-1
CDR3 DNA: TGTGCCAGCAGTCCCCTCCGACTAGCGGGGGGAATAGAGCAGTTCTTC
CDR3 protein: CASSPLRLAGGIEQFF

CDR3 length: 13
D gene: -
V gene: TRBV3-1/TRBV3-2
clone size: -
J gene: TRBJ1-1
CDR3 DNA: TGTGCCAGCAGCCTGACAGGGAACACTGAAGCTTTCTTT
CDR3 protein: CASSLTGNTEAFF

CDR3 length: 17
D gene: TRBD1
V gene: TRBV5-4
clone size: -
J gene: TRBJ2-2
CDR3 DNA: TGTGCCAGCAGCCCTGACAGGGGAGTGGCGGACACCGGGGAGCTGTTTTTT
CDR3 protein: CASSPDRGVADTGELFF

CDR3 length: 15
D gene: -
V gene: TRBV6-1
clone size: -
J gene: TRBJ1-2
CDR3 DNA: TGTGCCAGCAGTGAAAGTCCTATATTGGGGCTAGGCTACACCTTC
CDR3 protein: CASSESPILGLGYTF

CDR3 length: 14
D gene: TRBD1
V gene: TRBV29-1
clone size: -
J gene: TRBJ1-2
CDR3 DNA: TGCAGCGCAGCGAAGACAGGGAATAACTATGGCTACACCTTC
CDR3 protein: CSAAKTGNNYGYTF

CDR3 length: 14
D gene: -
V gene: TRBV3-1/TRBV3-2
clone size: -
J gene: TRBJ1-1
CDR3 DNA: TGTGCCAGCAGCCGACGAGGGGGGGACACTGAAGCTTTCTTT
CDR3 protein: CASSRRGGDTEAFF

CDR3 length: 15
D gene: TRBD1
V gene: TRBV5-1
clone size: -
J gene: TRBJ1-1
CDR3 DNA: TGCGCCAGCAGCTTGTTTCTTCCCGGGACAGGGGAAGCTTTCTTT
CDR3 protein: CASSLFLPGTGEAFF

CDR3 length: 17
D gene: TRBD1
V gene: TRBV5-1
clone size: -
J gene: TRBJ1-2
CDR3 DNA: TGCGCCAGCAGCTTGGCCTTCTCGACAGGGGGCAACTATGGCTACACCTTC
CDR3 protein: CASSLAFSTGGNYGYTF

CDR3 length: 13
D gene: -
V gene: TRBV28
clone size: many
J gene: TRBJ1-2
CDR3 DNA: TGTGCCAGCACCGCAGCGATTACTCTTGGCTACACCTTC
CDR3 protein: CASTAAITLGYTF

CDR3 length: 14
D gene: -
V gene: TRBV29-1
clone size: -
J gene: TRBJ2-1
CDR3 DNA: TGCAGCGTTTACAAGGGAGCCACACACAATGAGCAGTTCTTC
CDR3 protein: CSVYKGATHNEQFF

CDR3 length: 14
D gene: -
V gene: TRBV5-1
clone size: -
J gene: TRBJ1-2
CDR3 DNA: TGCGCCAGCAGCTTGGAGTCCAGCGACTATGGCTACACCTTC
CDR3 protein: CASSLESSDYGYTF

CDR3 length: 14
D gene: -
V gene: TRBV3-1/TRBV3-2
clone size: -
J gene: TRBJ1-1
CDR3 DNA: TGTGCCAGCAGCCAATTACAGGGCGGCACTGAAGCTTTCTTT
CDR3 protein: CASSQLQGGTEAFF

CDR3 length: 14
D gene: -
V gene: TRBV27
clone size: -
J gene: TRBJ1-6
CDR3 DNA: TGTGCCAGCAGTTTGGGGCAGGGTAGTTCACCCCTCCACTTT
CDR3 protein: CASSLGQGSSPLHF

CDR3 length: 14
D gene: -
V gene: TRBV5-1
clone size: -
J gene: TRBJ2-2
CDR3 DNA: TGCGCCAGCAGCTTGAGGGGCCACCCCGGGGAGCTGTTTTTT
CDR3 protein: CASSLRGHPGELFF

CDR3 length: 12
D gene: -
V gene: TRBV5-1
clone size: few
J gene: TRBJ2-5
CDR3 DNA: TGCGCCAGCAGCTTCAGGGCGGAGACCCAGTACTTC
CDR3 protein: CASSFRAETQYF

CDR3 length: 13
D gene: -
V gene: TRBV29-1
clone size: -
J gene: TRBJ1-1
CDR3 DNA: TGCAGCGTTTCTGTAGACAGGAACACTGAAGCTTTCTTT
CDR3 protein: CSVSVDRNTEAFF

CDR3 length: 14
D gene: -
V gene: TRBV24-1
clone size: -
J gene: TRBJ1-2
CDR3 DNA: TGTGCCACCAGCCCACAGGGTTGGGCCTCTGGCTACACCTTC
CDR3 protein: CATSPQGWASGYTF

CDR3 length: 16
D gene: TRBD1
V gene: TRBV9
clone size: -
J gene: TRBJ1-4
CDR3 DNA: TGTGCCAGCAGCGTGGAGGGCGGGACAGCTCATGAAAAACTGTTTTTT
CDR3 protein: CASSVEGGTAHEKLFF

CDR3 length: 13
D gene: TRBD1
V gene: TRBV7-2
clone size: -
J gene: TRBJ1-2
CDR3 DNA: TGTGCCAGCAGCCAACAGGGGGTAAATGGCTACACCTTC
CDR3 protein: CASSQQGVNGYTF

CDR3 length: 16
D gene: TRBD1
V gene: TRBV7-9
clone size: -
J gene: TRBJ1-5
CDR3 DNA: TGTGCCAGCAGCCCCGGACAGGGAACTAGCAATCAGCCCCAGCATTTT
CDR3 protein: CASSPGQGTSNQPQHF

CDR3 length: 14
D gene: -
V gene: TRBV6-5
clone size: few
J gene: TRBJ2-5
CDR3 DNA: TGTGCCAGCAGTTACGGGGGGACTCAAGAGACCCAGTACTTC
CDR3 protein: CASSYGGTQETQYF

CDR3 length: 12
D gene: TRBD2
V gene: TRBV29-1
clone size: -
J gene: TRBJ2-7
CDR3 DNA: TGCAGCGGGGGGAGGGATACGGGTGAGCAGTACTTC
CDR3 protein: CSGGRDTGEQYF

CDR3 length: 14
D gene: -
V gene: TRBV4-1
clone size: large
J gene: TRBJ1-5
CDR3 DNA: TGCGCCAGCAGCCAAGATGTCGGGAGCCTACCCCAGCATTTT
CDR3 protein: CASSQDVGSLPQHF

CDR3 length: 13
D gene: -
V gene: TRBV5-4
clone size: -
J gene: TRBJ2-7
CDR3 DNA: TGTGCCAGCAGCTTTTCTGGCTTCTACGAGCAGTACTTC
CDR3 protein: CASSFSGFYEQYF

CDR3 length: 16
D gene: -
V gene: TRBV5-1
clone size: -
J gene: TRBJ2-1
CDR3 DNA: TGCGCCAGCAGCTTGGATCACACCACCTCCTACAATGAGCAGTTCTTC
CDR3 protein: CASSLDHTTSYNEQFF

CDR3 length: 12
D gene: -
V gene: TRBV24-1
clone size: -
J gene: TRBJ2-4
CDR3 DNA: TGTGCCACCATTAACAGGCAAAACATTCAGTACTTC
CDR3 protein: CATINRQNIQYF

CDR3 length: 14
D gene: -
V gene: TRBV2
clone size: -
J gene: TRBJ2-1
CDR3 DNA: TGTGCCAGCAACGAGGGCCCCACCATGGATGAGCAGTTCTTC
CDR3 protein: CASNEGPTMDEQFF

CDR3 length: 13
D gene: TRBD1
V gene: TRBV12-3/TRBV12-4
clone size: once
J gene: TRBJ1-1
CDR3 DNA: TGTGCCAGCAGCGCCGGGACAGCATATGAAGCTTTCTTT
CDR3 protein: CASSAGTAYEAFF

CDR3 length: 14
D gene: -
V gene: TRBV3-1/TRBV3-2
clone size: -
J gene: TRBJ2-7
CDR3 DNA: TGTGCCAGCAGCCAAGACCTACTAGCTTACGAGCAGTACTTC
CDR3 protein: CASSQDLLAYEQYF

CDR3 length: 12
D gene: -
V gene: TRBV2
clone size: -
J gene: TRBJ1-5
CDR3 DNA: TGTGCCAGTCACCTCTGGGGCGGGCCCCAGCATTTT
CDR3 protein: CASHLWGGPQHF

CDR3 length: 14
D gene: TRBD1
V gene: TRBV19
clone size: -
J gene: TRBJ1-5
CDR3 DNA: TGTGCCACCAAGAAGGGACAGTCGAGTCAGCCCCAGCATTTT
CDR3 protein: CATKKGQSSQPQHF

CDR3 length: 15
D gene: -
V gene: TRBV7-9
clone size: -
J gene: TRBJ1-4
CDR3 DNA: TGTGCCAGCAGCTTACTTGGCAGAACTAATGAAAAACTGTTTTTT
CDR3 protein: CASSLLGRTNEKLFF

CDR3 length: 15
D gene: -
V gene: TRBV6-5
clone size: -
J gene: TRBJ1-1
CDR3 DNA: TGTGCCAGCAGTTACTCGGAGGGACGGGGCACTGAAGCTTTCTTT
CDR3 protein: CASSYSEGRGTEAFF

CDR3 length: 17
D gene: TRBD1
V gene: TRBV2
clone size: -
J gene: TRBJ1-2
CDR3 DNA: TGTGCCAGCAGTTTCACCGGGACAGGGGTAAAAGGCTATGGCTACACCTTC
CDR3 protein: CASSFTGTGVKGYGYTF

CDR3 length: 13
D gene: -
V gene: TRBV24-1
clone size: -
J gene: TRBJ1-6
CDR3 DNA: TGTGCCACCAGTGACCAACAGGGCTCACCCCTCCACTTT
CDR3 protein: CATSDQQGSPLHF

CDR3 length: 15
D gene: -
V gene: TRBV24-1
clone size: -
J gene: TRBJ2-1
CDR3 DNA: TGTGCCACAAGTGGGGGACAATATAATAGGAATGAGCAGTTCTTC
CDR3 protein: CATSGGQYNRNEQFF

CDR3 length: 15
D gene: -
V gene: TRBV7-9
clone size: -
J gene: TRBJ1-1
CDR3 DNA: TGTGCCAGCAGCTTTGCCCGTGGGGGGTGGACTGAAGCTTTCTTT
CDR3 protein: CASSFARGGWTEAFF

CDR3 length: 14
D gene: TRBD1
V gene: TRBV7-9
clone size: once
J gene: TRBJ2-7
CDR3 DNA: TGTGCCAGCAGCAATCCAGGGGGCTCCAACGAGCAGTACTTC
CDR3 protein: CASSNPGGSNEQYF

CDR3 length: 15
D gene: TRBD1
V gene: TRBV12-5
clone size: -
J gene: TRBJ1-1
CDR3 DNA: TGTGCTAGTGGTTTGGTTACAGGGGAAGGCACTGAAGCTTTCTTT
CDR3 protein: CASGLVTGEGTEAFF

CDR3 length: 15
D gene: -
V gene: TRBV9
clone size: -
J gene: TRBJ2-5
CDR3 DNA: TGTGCCAGCAGCCCTACGAACAGGGGAGGAGAGACCCAGTACTTC
CDR3 protein: CASSPTNRGGETQYF

CDR3 length: 13
D gene: -
V gene: TRBV27
clone size: -
J gene: TRBJ1-1
CDR3 DNA: TGTGCCAGCAGTTGGGCTGGGAACACTGAAGCTTTCTTT
CDR3 protein: CASSWAGNTEAFF

CDR3 length: 17
D gene: TRBD1
V gene: TRBV5-6
clone size: -
J gene: TRBJ2-7
CDR3 DNA: TGTGCCAGCAGCTTTTGGACAGGAACAAGGCCCTCCTACGAGCAGTACTTC
CDR3 protein: CASSFWTGTRPSYEQYF

CDR3 length: 14
D gene: TRBD1
V gene: TRBV19
clone size: -
J gene: TRBJ1-2
CDR3 DNA: TGTGCCAGTAGCGACAGGGGGCGTCCCTATGGCTACACCTTC
CDR3 protein: CASSDRGRPYGYTF

CDR3 length: 13
D gene: -
V gene: TRBV2
clone size: once
J gene: TRBJ1-1
CDR3 DNA: TGTGCCAGCAGTTGGGCCCCGAACACTGAAGCTTTCTTT
CDR3 protein: CASSWAPNTEAFF

CDR3 length: 15
D gene: -
V gene: TRBV2
clone size: once
J gene: TRBJ2-6
CDR3 DNA: TGTGCCAGCGCGGGAAGGGACGGTGGGACCAACGTCCTGACTTTC
CDR3 protein: CASAGRDGGTNVLTF

CDR3 length: 15
D gene: -
V gene: TRBV6-5
clone size: -
J gene: TRBJ1-1
CDR3 DNA: TGTGCCAGCAGTTACGACAGGACGGTATACACTGAAGCTTTCTTT
CDR3 protein: CASSYDRTVYTEAFF

CDR3 length: 13
D gene: -
V gene: TRBV6-5
clone size: -
J gene: TRBJ1-2
CDR3 DNA: TGTGCCAGCAGCCCGTTAGGGGACTATGGCTACACCTTC
CDR3 protein: CASSPLGDYGYTF